This T cell receptor beta chain comes out of a study of blood T cell repertoires in COVID-19. Study summary: Acute-phase and convalescent COVID-19 samples originated in the United States, Italy and Spain. Sources were T cells, B-cell-depleted T cells, or PBMCs; the material itself was cDNA or gDNA.

The authors' processing: Scientists estimated how many nucleated cells there were by amplifying reference gene primers. Assay used: immunoSEQ multiplex PCR; TCRdb lists only in-frame clones, some missing. V and J calls and clone size are as listed in that table; D and trimming were resolved from the DNA. The sample includes more than 80,000 clones, roughly 83% of them seen just once. The CDR3 loop spans 15 amino acids. Germline lookup yields CDR1 MNHEY and CDR2 SVGEGT. The ends lost 2 bases at V and 5 bases at J; junction bases unmatched: 6. This clonotype originated in a man aged 50 to 60 with active COVID-19. V is TRBV6-2 or TRBV6-3 and J is TRBJ2-5; the match to TRBD2 covers 9 bases. The material sequenced was peripheral blood. CDR3 loop: CASSYLGLARETQYF. DNA for the CDR3: TGTGCCAGCAGTTACCTGGGACTAGCTCGTGAGACCCAGTACTTC.